The rows below give T cell receptor beta chains drawn from one sample of a study of early T cells in non-severe SARS-CoV-2 infection. From the 5' RACE reads, TCRdb called clonotypes with MiXCR, one entry per CDR3 protein. The top ten hold roughly 25% of the sample, which has about 37,000 distinct CDR3 sequences, 4.5% to 7% seen once. The material sequenced was whole blood. The origin of the receptors is an adult who was a healthcare worker with PCR-confirmed SARS-CoV-2 infection or an uninfected control (not recorded which). Both conserved end residues are part of each CDR3. A D gene is named only where the DNA matches it firmly. Clone size is given for some rows only: seen once, a few or many times, or a class if the clone is expanded.

cdr3_nt	cdr3_aa	v_call	j_call	d_call	clone_size
TGTGCCAGCAGTAGCTCCGGGACAGGGACCTACGAGCAGTACTTC	CASSSSGTGTYEQYF	TRBV6-1	TRBJ2-7	TRBD1	few
TGTGCTAGCAGTCCCAACCTCGTACTCACAGATACGCAGTATTTT	CASSPNLVLTDTQYF	TRBV7-7	TRBJ2-3	NA	many
TGTGCCAGCAGACCCAGACTAACCGACTCCTACGAGCAGTACTTC	CASRPRLTDSYEQYF	TRBV12-3/TRBV12-4	TRBJ2-7	NA	many
TGTGCCAGCAGCCTTAAACAGAACACTGAAGCTTTCTTT	CASSLKQNTEAFF	TRBV5-4	TRBJ1-1	NA	many
TGTGCCAGCAGGCCCAGGGGGGACGGGGAGCTGTTTTTT	CASRPRGDGELFF	TRBV12-3/TRBV12-4	TRBJ2-2	NA	many
TGTGCCTGGAGTGTACCTGGACAGGGGTACGAGCAGTACTTC	CAWSVPGQGYEQYF	TRBV30	TRBJ2-7	TRBD1	many
TGCAGTGCTAGAAAGGGGGGAGGGCCGGCCACCGGGGAGCTGTTTTTT	CSARKGGGPATGELFF	TRBV20-1	TRBJ2-2	NA	NA
TGTGCCAGCAGCTTAGGCGGTACAGGGTCTGAAAAACTGTTTTTT	CASSLGGTGSEKLFF	TRBV7-6	TRBJ1-4	NA	many
TGTGCCAGCAGCTTAGATCAATGGGGGCGCGGGAGGGATACCTACAATGAGCAGTTCTTC	CASSLDQWGRGRDTYNEQFF	TRBV11-3	TRBJ2-1	TRBD2	many
TGTGCCAGCAGTGAATGGGACACCGGGGAGCTGTTTTTT	CASSEWDTGELFF	TRBV6-1	TRBJ2-2	NA	large
TGCAGTGCTAGAGATATGGAATACGCCTACAATGAGCAGTTCTTC	CSARDMEYAYNEQFF	TRBV20-1	TRBJ2-1	NA	many
TGTGCCAGCAGCCTTACGTCAGGGGAAGCTTTCTTT	CASSLTSGEAFF	TRBV12-3/TRBV12-4	TRBJ1-1	NA	many
TGTGCCAGCAGCTCGCGAGACGTGGCTAGCGGGACAAGACACACCGGGGAGCTGTTTTTT	CASSSRDVASGTRHTGELFF	TRBV12-3/TRBV12-4	TRBJ2-2	TRBD2	many
TGCAGCGTGTACAGGGGACGAGAGCAGTTCTTC	CSVYRGREQFF	TRBV29-1	TRBJ2-1	TRBD1	NA
TGCGCCAGCAGCTTGGTACAGGGGGCTGGCAATGAGCAGTTCTTC	CASSLVQGAGNEQFF	TRBV5-1	TRBJ2-1	TRBD1	NA
TGTGCCAGCAGCCAAGATTCAGGGGCCAATCAGCCCCAGCATTTT	CASSQDSGANQPQHF	TRBV4-2	TRBJ1-5	NA	many
TGTGCCAGCAGTTTAGTAGCAGAAGGAGATACGCAGTATTTT	CASSLVAEGDTQYF	TRBV12-3/TRBV12-4	TRBJ2-3	NA	many
TGTGCCACAAGTGATAATAGCAATCAGCCCCAGCATTTT	CATSDNSNQPQHF	TRBV24-1	TRBJ1-5	NA	many
TGTGCCAGCAGCCCGGTTACTAGCACAGATACGCAGTATTTT	CASSPVTSTDTQYF	TRBV7-2	TRBJ2-3	NA	medium-sized
TGTGCCAGCAGTTACTCGAGGGCCTACGAGCAGTACTTC	CASSYSRAYEQYF	TRBV6-5	TRBJ2-7	NA	few
TGTGCCAGCAGCCACTACAACGAGCAGTACTTC	CASSHYNEQYF	TRBV11-2	TRBJ2-7	NA	many
TGTGCCAGCAGCTTGGGACAGGGGGCAGATACGCAGTATTTT	CASSLGQGADTQYF	TRBV5-6	TRBJ2-3	TRBD1	many
TGTGCCAGCTCCAAGGACTCCGGGGCCAACGTCCTGACTTTC	CASSKDSGANVLTF	TRBV6-5	TRBJ2-6	NA	many
TGTGCCACCAGTGAGGTTAGGTCCGTATACGAGCAGTACTTC	CATSEVRSVYEQYF	TRBV24-1	TRBJ2-7	NA	many
TGTGCCAGCAGTACGGGGACAGCTCTCGAGCAGTACTTC	CASSTGTALEQYF	TRBV12-3/TRBV12-4	TRBJ2-7	TRBD1	NA
TGTGCCAGTAGTAGCAGGGGAAACTACGAGCAGTACTTC	CASSSRGNYEQYF	TRBV19	TRBJ2-7	NA	many
TGCGCCAGCAGCTCTACTAGTGGGGAGACCCAGTACTTC	CASSSTSGETQYF	TRBV5-1	TRBJ2-5	NA	many
TGCAGTGCTAAAAGCGGACAGGGGGCCTACGAGCAGTACTTC	CSAKSGQGAYEQYF	TRBV20-1	TRBJ2-7	TRBD1	few
TGTGCTAGTGGTCTCCCTGAAAGGTGGAGCAACTATGGCTACACCTTC	CASGLPERWSNYGYTF	TRBV12-5	TRBJ1-2	NA	NA
TGTGCCAGCAGCTTAGGACTAGCGGGGAACCAAGAGACCCAGTACTTC	CASSLGLAGNQETQYF	TRBV7-2	TRBJ2-5	TRBD2	many
TGTGCCAGCAGCTCAACAGGGGGCTCTGGCTACACCTTC	CASSSTGGSGYTF	TRBV11-2	TRBJ1-2	TRBD1	many
TGTGCCATCAGACCGGGACAGGGGGCCGAAAAACTGTTTTTT	CAIRPGQGAEKLFF	TRBV10-3	TRBJ1-4	TRBD1	many
TGTGCCAGCAGTTACTCGCAGGGATCTTACGGCTACACCTTC	CASSYSQGSYGYTF	TRBV6-6	TRBJ1-2	NA	many
TGTGCCAGTACGATCCCCCTAGGACAGGGGGCGTTCGGGGAGCTGTTTTTT	CASTIPLGQGAFGELFF	TRBV19	TRBJ2-2	TRBD1	many
TGTGCCAGCAGCTCAAAAGCGGGGGGGTACCTAGACACGCAGTATTTT	CASSSKAGGYLDTQYF	TRBV7-2	TRBJ2-3	TRBD2	NA
TGTGCCAGCAGCTTCCTGAACACTGAAGCTTTCTTT	CASSFLNTEAFF	TRBV5-4	TRBJ1-1	NA	few